The next 23 T cell receptor beta chains were all read from a single sample in a study of T cell repertoires in cytomegalovirus infection. TCRdb ran MiXCR on the reads and lists one entry per CDR3 protein. The sample carries about 130,000 distinct CDR3 sequences, roughly a quarter recorded once. These receptors have no known antigen. Sequenced sample: PBMCs, sequenced either directly or after in vitro stimulation (not recorded which). The receptors derive from a human donor in good health (CMV status not recorded). Some clones in this sample may be carry-over from other donors' samples.

In its sample, this clonotype was seen many times. J is TRBJ2-1 and V is TRBV7-2; D gene unclear. Trimming stripped 5 bases from V and 8 bases from J, with 13 bases between. This CDR3 has 13 amino acids. The V gene's germline CDR1 is SGHTA and CDR2 FQGNSA. The CDR3 protein is CASSLEVGYEQFF. The CDR3 bases are TGTGCCAGCAGCCTCGAGGTGGGGTATGAGCAGTTCTTC.

This clonotype occurred a few times. V usage is TRBV19 and J usage is TRBJ2-7; 8 positions agree with TRBD2. The CDR3 extends over 14 amino acids. Germline V gene data show CDR1 as LNHDA and CDR2 as SQIVND (reference sequence). V was clipped by 6 bases and J by 2 bases; unmatched bases: 6. Here the CDR3 reads CASRPRGGTYEQYF. CDR3 bases: TGTGCCAGTAGGCCCCGGGGGGGCACCTACGAGCAGTACTTC.

The genes are TRBV15 and TRBJ2-1, with 7 bases lining up with TRBD1. V lost 5 bases to trimming and J lost 5 bases; unmatched junction nucleotides: 12. The length of the CDR3 is 16 residues. The germline V gene encodes CDR1 LNHNV and CDR2 YYDKDF (reference sequence). The CDR3 loop reads CATSRAGDRRDNEQFF. For the CDR3, the DNA is TGTGCCACCAGCCGAGCAGGGGACAGAAGAGACAATGAGCAGTTCTTC. Combining the CDR3 with reference TRBV15 and TRBJ2-1 gives the whole variable domain DAMVIQNPRYQVTQFGKPVTLSCSQTLNHNVMYWYQQKSSQAPKLLFHYYDKDFNNEADTPDNFQSRRPNTSFCFLDIRSPGLGDTAMYLCATSRAGDRRDNEQFFGPGTRLTVL.

This sequence joins TRBV12-3 or TRBV12-4 and TRBJ1-1; D remains unclear. The CDR3 is 13 residues long. The ends were cut back, 0 bases at V and 5 bases at J, with 7 bases in the middle. In DNA form, the CDR3 reads TGTGCCAGCAGTTTAGCGCCGGGGACTGAAGCTTTCTTT. Encoded protein: CASSLAPGTEAFF.

The CDR3 DNA reads as TGTGCAAGCCGAGAGGGAGGGCTAACTGGAAACACCATATATTTT. Amino acids: CASREGGLTGNTIYF. The chain has TRBV7-6 and TRBJ1-3, with no clear D. The CDR3 sequence is 15 residues long. Germline V lookup: CDR1 SGHVS, CDR2 FNYEAQ.

The chain links TRBV6-2 or TRBV6-3 to TRBJ2-1, with D maybe TRBD2 (5 bases). The CDR3 runs to 14 residues. The V gene lost 0 bases and the J gene lost 9 bases, with 12 bases spanning the gap. Per germline, CDR1 MNHEY and CDR2 SVGEGT. CDR3 DNA: TGTGCCAGCAGTTACTCACGGCTAGCCAGTGAGCAGTTCTTC. It specifies CASSYSRLASEQFF.

This rearrangement joins TRBV20-1 to TRBJ1-1; 8 bases map to TRBD1. Germline V gene sequence: CDR1 DFQATT, CDR2 SNEGSKA (reference sequence). The CDR3 has 14 residues. Trimming cost V 6 bases and J 0 bases; bases outside gene matches: 6. This CDR3 is CSAGARGLNTEAFF. The CDR3 DNA reads as TGCAGTGCCGGAGCCAGGGGGCTGAACACTGAAGCTTTCTTT.

A few counts support this clonotype. The V call is TRBV11-2, the J call TRBJ1-2, with D possibly matching TRBD1 (6 bases). The CDR3 spans 14 residues. The germline CDR1 and CDR2 sequences are SGHAT and FQNNGV. The V gene lost 0 bases and the J gene lost 4 bases, with 9 bases spanning the gap. CDR3 amino acids: CASSLDRGPYGYTF. CDR3 in DNA: TGTGCCAGCAGCTTAGACAGGGGTCCCTATGGCTACACCTTC.

This clonotype was observed a few times. J is TRBJ1-1 and V is TRBV6-2 or TRBV6-3; D remains unclear. This CDR3 spans 13 amino acids. Per the germline V gene, CDR1 is MNHEY and CDR2 is SVGEGT. Trimming cost V 3 bases and J 5 bases, with 10 bases left between them. DNA of the CDR3: TGTGCCAGCAGTTATGAGGAGGATACTGAAGCTTTCTTT. Its protein product is CASSYEEDTEAFF.

This clonotype was detected a few times. V and J are TRBV6-2 or TRBV6-3 and TRBJ1-2, with D uncertain. This CDR3 contains 13 residues. Per the germline V gene, CDR1 is MNHEY and CDR2 is SVGEGT. Trimming left V 2 bases short and J 7 bases short, with 11 bases between. The CDR3 loop is CASSYDKGGGYTF. Here the CDR3 DNA reads TGTGCCAGCAGTTACGACAAAGGTGGTGGCTACACCTTC.

V gene TRBV25-1 combines with J gene TRBJ1-1, with D possibly TRBD1 on 5 matching bases. V was clipped by 3 bases and J by 4 bases, with 18 bases between them. The CDR3 is 16 amino acids. Germline loops: CDR1 MGHDK, CDR2 SYGVNS. CDR3 in DNA: TGTGCCAGCAGTGAGCTCTCCCCCGGGACTACCACTGAAGCTTTCTTT. Protein: CASSELSPGTTTEAFF.

This clonotype was found a few times. This chain connects TRBV6-1 to TRBJ1-5; 8 bases are a match to TRBD1. Germline trimming cut 6 bases from V and 3 bases from J; bases unmatched to any gene: 4. The germline V gene has CDR1 MNHNS and CDR2 SASEGT. This CDR3 contains 14 residues. The CDR3: CASSRQGFNQPQHF. The CDR3 nucleotides are TGTGCCAGCAGCAGACAGGGGTTCAATCAGCCCCAGCATTTT.

The rearrangement links TRBV27 to TRBJ2-3, with a weak D call TRBD2 (6 bases). Trimming shortened V by 8 bases and J by 4 bases, and 16 bases separated the two germline ends. CDR1 is MNHEY, CDR2 SMNVEV, per germline (reference sequence). The CDR3 runs 14 residues. The CDR3 DNA reads TGTGCCAGCGGACTACCATATTTGCCAGATACGCAGTATTTT. This gives the protein CASGLPYLPDTQYF.

This clonotype was counted a few times. The chain is built from TRBV19 and TRBJ2-1; 12 positions match TRBD2. The CDR3 covers 15 residues. Germline V gene sequence: CDR1 LNHDA, CDR2 SQIVND (reference sequence). The V segment lost 2 bases and the J segment 9 bases; nucleotides outside the gene matches: 5. For the CDR3, the DNA is TGTGCCAGTAGTATACTAGCGGGAGGGCTGGCTGAGCAGTTCTTC. Encoded protein: CASSILAGGLAEQFF.

This clonotype was counted a few times. The chain recombines TRBV4-1 with TRBJ1-2; D not resolved. Looked up from germline, CDR1 is MGHRA and CDR2 is YSYEKL. This CDR3 is 13 amino acids long. Trimming left V 0 bases short and J 8 bases short, with 10 bases between. CDR3 nucleotide sequence: TGCGCCAGCAGCCAAGAAGCGGGCTGGGGCTACACCTTC. It codes for CASSQEAGWGYTF.

This clonotype has just a few counts. J is TRBJ1-6 and V is TRBV27; no clear D gene. The CDR3 is made up of 15 amino acids. The V and J ends lost 8 bases and 0 bases respectively, with 11 bases between them. The V gene's germline CDR1 is MNHEY and CDR2 SMNVEV (reference sequence). The CDR3 coding sequence is TGTGCCAGCCAATACTTGAGCTCCTATAATTCACCCCTCCACTTT. Translation: CASQYLSSYNSPLHF.

The V and J genes are TRBV7-3 and TRBJ2-7, with 9 bases matching TRBD1. CDR1 SGHTA and CDR2 FQGTGA come from the germline V gene. This CDR3 comprises 15 residues. V gave up 4 bases and J gave up 3 bases; unmatched junction bases: 7. Here the CDR3 reads CASSSPGQGDYEQYF. CDR3 DNA: TGTGCCAGCAGCTCCCCGGGACAGGGTGACTACGAGCAGTACTTC.

The gene calls are TRBV28 and TRBJ1-6; 11 bases are a match to TRBD1. The CDR3 runs 18 residues. V lost 6 bases to trimming and J lost 6 bases; unmatched junction nucleotides: 13. Germline V gene sequence: CDR1 MDHEN, CDR2 SYDVKM. The CDR3 protein is CASSNNRPGQGVNSPLHF. Written as DNA, the CDR3 is TGTGCCAGCAGCAATAACCGTCCGGGACAGGGGGTTAATTCACCCCTCCACTTT.

The rearrangement links TRBV6-5 to TRBJ2-7, with D perhaps TRBD2 (6 bases). The CDR3 consists of 15 residues. The V gene's germline CDR1 is MNHEY and CDR2 SVGAGI. V lost 2 bases and J 6 bases, leaving 17 bases between the germline ends. In DNA, the CDR3 is TGTGCCAGCAGTTACCTTAGCGGACACCTCCGCGAGCAGTACTTC. Protein sequence: CASSYLSGHLREQYF.

This chain joins TRBV20-1 and TRBJ2-7; the match to TRBD1 covers 10 bases. The germline V gene has CDR1 DFQATT and CDR2 SNEGSKA (reference sequence). The ends lost 0 bases at V and 4 bases at J; junction bases unmatched: 6. This CDR3 comprises 15 residues. For the CDR3, the DNA is TGCAGTGCTAGAGATGACGGGACAGGGGCATACGAGCAGTACTTC. Residues: CSARDDGTGAYEQYF.

The V and J genes are TRBV4-1 and TRBJ1-4, with a tentative D call TRBD1 (6 bases). Between the trimmed V and J ends, which lost 1 base and 4 bases, there was a span of 10 bases. The CDR3 covers 15 residues. Germline CDR1 MGHRA, CDR2 YSYEKL. The CDR3 sequence is CASSQGLGGNEKLFF. In DNA form, the CDR3 reads TGCGCCAGCAGCCAAGGTTTAGGGGGTAATGAAAAACTGTTTTTT.

This clonotype has more than one count but fewer than ten. This chain links TRBV5-4 with TRBJ1-1, with D unresolved. V was cut by 0 bases and J by 8 bases, with 11 bases left in between. The V gene's germline CDR1 is SGHNT and CDR2 YYREEE (reference sequence). CDR3 length: 13 residues. The CDR3 nucleotides read TGTGCCAGCAGCTTGGAAGGGTTTAGAGAAGCTTTCTTT. Translating gives CASSLEGFREAFF.

This clonotype was seen a few times. The gene calls are TRBV27 and TRBJ2-4; no reliable D call. This CDR3 has 15 residues. CDR1 is MNHEY, CDR2 SMNVEV, per germline (reference sequence). Trimming stripped 4 bases from V and 2 bases from J, with 12 bases between. DNA for the CDR3: TGTGCCAGCAGTTATAATTTCGGTCCCAAAAACATTCAGTACTTC. Its translation: CASSYNFGPKNIQYF.